This record concerns one T cell receptor (beta chain) sequence. Compared with germline, one end of the junction differs, possibly owing to a read error. Isolation per sample recovered at least 7 million PBMCs. Extraction of total RNA produced a minimum of 5 micrograms from each sample. This record comes from a study of blood T cells in healthy people across ages. A second PCR, run for roughly 7 to 12 cycles, used a sample-barcoded 5' primer plus a J-beta primer mix. One entry per CDR3 protein, called by TCRdb with MiXCR from the 5' RACE reads. Of about 640,000 distinct CDR3 sequences detected, under 70% appear once; the ten largest clones hold 30% to 45%. The CDR3 has 17 residues. Germline CDR1 is MNHEY and CDR2 is SVGAGI.

The J gene is TRBJ2-5, the V gene TRBV6-5, with a possible D match to TRBD2 (6 bases). The DNA end favors TRBJ2-1, so the J call may be wrong. The sequence was collected from a man in his 60s in good health. The sequencing input was blood. The CDR3 sequence is CTSSYSGVVGGSETQFF. Here the CDR3 DNA reads TGTACCAGCAGTTACTCTGGAGTCGTTGGGGGGTCAGAGACCCAGTTCTTC.